Presented here are 20 T cell receptor beta chains from one specimen sequenced in a study of OX40 agonist ivuxolimab in advanced cancers. This table comes from immunoSEQ multiplex PCR, and its TCRdb copy is limited to in-frame clones, with some not included. This table has 33,000 or so clones, approximately 89% appearing once. The specimen comprised CD4+ or CD8+ T cells sorted from blood, sampled in a trial of the OX40 agonist ivuxolimab. Source of these receptors: an adult with an advanced solid tumor such as melanoma, head and neck, liver or kidney cancer.

The chain joins TRBV18 to TRBJ1-4, with 9 positions matching TRBD1. With 3 bases clipped from V and 6 bases from J, the junction kept 5 bases outside the gene matches. Germline V gene sequence: CDR1 KGHSH, CDR2 LQKENI. CDR3 length: 15 amino acids. DNA of the CDR3: TGTGCCAGCTCACCGCAACAGGGGGCGGATGAAAAACTGTTTTTT. Encoded protein: CASSPQQGADEKLFF.

The V call is TRBV11-2, the J call TRBJ2-7; 7 nucleotides line up with TRBD1. This CDR3 has 13 amino acids. V was clipped by 1 base and J by 4 bases; unmatched bases: 1. Germline CDR1 is SGHAT and CDR2 is FQNNGV. The DNA for the CDR3 is TGTGCCAGCAGCTTAGCGGGACAGTACGAGCAGTACTTC. Its translation: CASSLAGQYEQYF.

J is TRBJ2-1 and V is TRBV4-1; D is possibly TRBD1 or TRBD2 (5 bases each). V was cut by 3 bases and J by 0 bases, with 9 bases left in between. The CDR3 totals 15 residues. CDR1 and CDR2 from the germline V gene are MGHRA and YSYEKL. CDR3 in amino acids: CASSQGRSSYNEQFF. The CDR3 coding sequence is TGCGCCAGCAGCCAGGGACGCAGCTCCTACAATGAGCAGTTCTTC.

This clone was detected a few times. V and J are TRBV7-9 and TRBJ1-2, with D possibly being TRBD1 (5 bases). Trimming removed 4 bases at V and 7 bases at J, with 10 bases between. The CDR3 is 12 residues long. Germline CDR1 and CDR2: SEHNR and FQNEAQ (reference sequence). This chain's CDR3 is CASSSTGTGYTF. The CDR3 region has the DNA TGTGCCAGCAGCTCCACAGGCACTGGCTACACCTTC.

The chain has TRBV7-9 and TRBJ2-2; 9 bases match TRBD1. CDR1 and CDR2 (germline): SEHNR, FQNEAQ (reference sequence). V gave up 5 bases and J gave up 6 bases; unmatched junction bases: 4. The CDR3 is made up of 14 amino acids. The CDR3 protein is CASSRDRVAGELFF. CDR3 sequence (DNA): TGTGCCAGCAGCAGGGACAGGGTCGCCGGGGAGCTGTTTTTT.

The rearrangement links TRBV28 to TRBJ2-2; D unclear. Germline lookup yields CDR1 MDHEN and CDR2 SYDVKM. Trimming removed 7 bases at V and 1 base at J, with 4 bases between. The length of the CDR3 is 12 residues. CDR3 bases: TGTGCCAGCAACGAGAACACCGGGGAGCTGTTTTTT. This translates into CASNENTGELFF.

The genes are TRBV5-1 and TRBJ1-1; D not certain. V was clipped by 0 bases and J by 9 bases, with 12 bases between them. Per the germline V gene, CDR1 is SGHRS and CDR2 is YFSETQ. This CDR3 has 13 residues. The CDR3 DNA follows: TGCGCCAGCAGCTTGGGCAGAGAAGCTCAAGCTTTCTTT. It specifies CASSLGREAQAFF.

The V and J genes are TRBV6-6 and TRBJ1-3, with D hard to call. The V gene's germline CDR1 is MNHNY and CDR2 SVGAGI (reference sequence). This CDR3 comprises 13 residues. V shed 6 bases and J shed 0 bases, with 6 bases lying between them. The CDR3 region is CASRTYSGNTIYF. The CDR3 bases are TGTGCCAGCAGGACCTACTCTGGAAACACCATATATTTT.

The chain carries TRBV4-1 and TRBJ2-5; TRBD1 might be the D (5 bases). The ends were cut back, 1 base at V and 3 bases at J, with 9 bases in the middle. The CDR3 consists of 14 residues. Germline values: CDR1 MGHRA, CDR2 YSYEKL. The CDR3 sequence is CASSQGQSEETQYF. The CDR3 DNA follows: TGCGCCAGCAGCCAAGGACAGTCTGAAGAGACCCAGTACTTC.

This sequence joins TRBV6-1 and TRBJ2-7; a weak D match, TRBD1 (6 bases). This CDR3 comprises 13 residues. CDR1 and CDR2 (germline): MNHNS, SASEGT. The V end was cut by 4 bases, the J end by 2 bases, with 9 bases between. The CDR3 loop reads CASSGTGTYEQYF. The DNA for the CDR3 is TGTGCCAGCAGTGGCACAGGGACCTACGAGCAGTACTTC.

The chain links TRBV5-1 to TRBJ2-5; either TRBD1 or TRBD2 may fit D (5 bases each). V was clipped by 8 bases and J by 2 bases, with 19 bases between them. Germline CDR1 and CDR2: SGHRS and YFSETQ. This CDR3 contains 15 residues. DNA for the CDR3: TGCGCCAGTCGGACTTTTCCGGGACGGCAAGAGACCCAGTACTTC. Translation: CASRTFPGRQETQYF.

The genes are TRBV28 and TRBJ2-3, with D possibly TRBD1 on 5 matching bases. Germline V gene lookup returns CDR1 MDHEN and CDR2 SYDVKM. This CDR3 contains 15 residues. The V and J ends lost 3 bases and 2 bases respectively, with 12 bases between them. The CDR3 is CASSFGAGPTDTQYF. The CDR3 DNA reads TGTGCCAGCAGTTTTGGGGCAGGGCCCACAGATACGCAGTATTTT.

The genes are TRBV15 and TRBJ2-1; no reliable D call. This CDR3 contains 15 residues. CDR1 is LNHNV and CDR2 is YYDKDF in the germline V gene (reference sequence). V shed 0 bases and J shed 5 bases, with 11 bases lying between them. CDR3 nucleotide sequence: TGTGCCACCAGCAGAGATATGTCGACGAACAATGAGCAGTTCTTC. It specifies CATSRDMSTNNEQFF.

The gene calls are TRBV7-9 and TRBJ2-3, with D unresolved. The CDR3 covers 11 residues. V lost 5 bases and J 2 bases, leaving 2 bases between the germline ends. Looked up from germline, CDR1 is SEHNR and CDR2 is FQNEAQ (reference sequence). CDR3 loop: CASSPTDTQYF. CDR3 sequence (DNA): TGTGCCAGCAGCCCCACAGATACGCAGTATTTT.

This clone came up a few times. The chain couples TRBV9 to TRBJ2-5; D is unclear. V lost 0 bases to trimming and J lost 0 bases, with 6 bases between them. This CDR3 is built from 14 residues. The V gene's germline CDR1 is SGDLS and CDR2 YYNGEE. The CDR3 coding sequence is TGTGCCAGCAGCGTAGGAGCGTACCAAGAGACCCAGTACTTC. Protein product: CASSVGAYQETQYF.

The chain couples TRBV19 to TRBJ2-1; D possibly uses TRBD1 or TRBD2 (5 bases each). The V gene lost 2 bases and the J gene lost 7 bases, with 18 bases spanning the gap. The CDR3 sequence is 16 residues long. Germline-derived CDR1 and CDR2 are LNHDA and SQIVND (reference sequence). CDR3 coding DNA: TGTGCCAGTAGTATACCGACCGGGACCCACCAGAATGAGCAGTTCTTC. Translation gives CASSIPTGTHQNEQFF.

The chain couples TRBV29-1 to TRBJ2-5; D possibly corresponds to TRBD2 (5 bases). Germline lookup yields CDR1 SQVTM and CDR2 ANQGSEA. The CDR3 contains 13 residues. Trimming took off 5 bases at V and 5 bases at J, with 15 bases between the two ends. The CDR3 region is CSVLTTPLETQYF. The DNA for the CDR3 is TGCAGCGTTTTGACTACCCCCTTGGAGACCCAGTACTTC.

This clone was detected once. The gene calls are TRBV2 and TRBJ2-1, with a possible D match to TRBD1 (6 bases). The V end lost 4 bases, the J end lost 2 bases, and 18 bases lay between the germline ends. Germline V lookup: CDR1 SNHLY, CDR2 FYNNEI. CDR3 length: 17 residues. The CDR3 region has the DNA TGTGCCAGCAGTGCAGCGGACCCTTGGACAGCCTACAATGAGCAGTTCTTC. Translated, it gives CASSAADPWTAYNEQFF.

This clone has just a few counts. The V call is TRBV28, the J call TRBJ1-5, with D tentatively TRBD1 (5 bases). With 7 bases removed from V and 3 bases from J, the gap between germline ends came to 16 bases. This CDR3 comprises 15 residues. CDR1 MDHEN and CDR2 SYDVKM come from the germline V gene. The CDR3 loop is CASTRSGGNNQPQHF. For the CDR3, the DNA is TGTGCCAGCACGAGGTCCGGGGGGAACAATCAGCCCCAGCATTTT.

To note about this clone: An end of the junction does not agree with germline; a read error may underlie this. The rearrangement joins TRBV7-7 to TRBJ2-5; D unclear. CDR1 is SSHAT, CDR2 FNYEAQ, per germline (reference sequence). This CDR3 region has 14 residues. The CDR3 spells CASSSLGYQETQYF. CDR3 nucleotide sequence: TGTGCTAGCAGCTCGCTAGGGTACCAAGAGACCCAGTACTTC.